This T cell receptor (beta chain) was identified during a study of STAT3 mutations in large granular lymphocyte leukemia. Study summary: Roughly half the longitudinally sequenced T-LGLL patients had canonical STAT3 mutations.

Points on this clone: Its antigen is still unknown.

Each sample's TCRbeta library yielded on average around 42,000 productive templates. Libraries were prepared by immunoSEQ multiplex PCR; TCRdb keeps only in-frame clonotypes and omits some of them. The table has roughly 13,000 clones, roughly 88% seen once. General study results and limits: No sample exists from the first appearance of each clone. Every T-LGLL patient had at least one immunodominant TCRbeta clonotype.

V was pared by 5 bases and J by 4 bases, with 14 bases between. The CDR3 sequence is 14 residues long. The germline gives CDR1 SGHVS, CDR2 FNYEAQ. Input material: PBMCs. This clonotype was sampled from a human donor with T large granular lymphocyte leukemia. Some clones in this sample may be carry-over from other donors' samples. The gene calls are TRBV7-6 and TRBJ1-2; weak D call: TRBD1 (5 bases). Here the CDR3 reads CASSPPSGTYGYTF. In nucleotides, the CDR3 is TGTGCCAGCAGCCCCCCGTCAGGGACCTATGGCTACACCTTC.